What follows are 32 T cell receptor beta chains derived from one specimen sequenced in a study of identical twins. TCRdb reprocessed the 5' RACE reads with MiXCR, giving one entry per CDR3 protein. Here the sample spans 1.5 million or so distinct CDR3 sequences, 32% being singletons. The sample was cord blood. The receptor set was obtained from a newborn girl in good health.

This clonotype was counted a few times. The J gene is TRBJ2-1, the V gene TRBV20-1; D not resolved. This CDR3 spans 15 amino acids. Germline V lookup: CDR1 DFQATT, CDR2 SNEGSKA (reference sequence). V shed 5 bases and J shed 3 bases, with 17 bases lying between them. CDR3 DNA sequence: TGCAGTGCTCTGAGGACCCATTTCCTCTACAATGAGCAGTTCTTC. The encoded protein is CSALRTHFLYNEQFF.

Comments on this clonotype: The junction and the germline gene differ at one end; a read error may be behind it. The rearrangement links TRBV20-1 to TRBJ2-1; TRBD2 matches at 9 bases. The germline CDR1 and CDR2 sequences are DFQATT and SNEGSKA (reference sequence). The length of the CDR3 is 14 residues. CDR3 coding DNA: TGCAGTGCTTATAGCGGGGGCCACTACGATGAGCAGTTCTTC. Translation: CSAYSGGHYDEQFF.

The chain is built from TRBV10-3 and TRBJ2-7, with D perhaps TRBD2 (5 bases). The CDR3 runs to 15 residues. Germline V lookup: CDR1 ENHRY, CDR2 SYGVKD. The V gene lost 2 bases and the J gene lost 0 bases, with 11 bases spanning the gap. The CDR3 DNA is TGTGCCATCAGTGAGCATACGGGGAGCTCCTACGAGCAGTACTTC. Its protein is CAISEHTGSSYEQYF.

This clonotype was picked up a small number of times. The V gene is TRBV4-1, the J gene TRBJ2-3; no reliable D call. Germline CDR1 MGHRA, CDR2 YSYEKL. Trimming cost V 2 bases and J 0 bases, with 12 bases left between them. The CDR3 is 16 residues long. The CDR3 loop is CASSQYHRGSTDTQYF. CDR3 in DNA: TGCGCCAGCAGCCAATATCATCGTGGTAGCACAGATACGCAGTATTTT.

V usage is TRBV7-9 and J usage is TRBJ2-5; D might be TRBD2 (5 bases). Germline V gives CDR1 SEHNR, CDR2 FQNEAQ (reference sequence). The CDR3 is 15 residues long. Trimming took 2 bases from V and 4 from J, leaving 14 bases between them. The CDR3, as DNA: TGTGCCAGCAGCTTAATCCCCGGGGTTCGAGAGACCCAGTACTTC. It codes for CASSLIPGVRETQYF.

The CDR3 nucleotides are TGCAGTGCTAGAGATCGGGGACCCCAACAGTACTTC. This encodes CSARDRGPQQYF. The chain has TRBV20-1 and TRBJ2-7, with D perhaps assigned TRBD1 or TRBD2 (5 bases each). Trimming shortened V by 0 bases and J by 10 bases, and 13 bases separated the two germline ends. The CDR3 extends over 12 amino acids. From germline, CDR1 is DFQATT and CDR2 SNEGSKA (reference sequence).

The chain links TRBV20-1 to TRBJ2-3, with 13 bases identical to TRBD2. The CDR3 is 16 residues long. Germline trimming cut 4 bases from V and 4 bases from J; bases unmatched to any gene: 8. The germline gives CDR1 DFQATT, CDR2 SNEGSKA (reference sequence). DNA for the CDR3: TGCAGTGCTAAAGGACTAGCGGGAGCCCCGGCAGATACGCAGTATTTT. Its translation is CSAKGLAGAPADTQYF.

This clonotype was counted a few times. This CDR3 is CSALDRASYNEQFF. DNA of the CDR3: TGCAGTGCTCTGGACAGGGCCTCCTACAATGAGCAGTTCTTC. The chain is built from TRBV20-1 and TRBJ2-1; 8 bases are a match to TRBD1. The CDR3 runs 14 residues. Germline CDR1 is DFQATT and CDR2 is SNEGSKA (reference sequence). V lost 5 bases to trimming and J lost 0 bases; unmatched junction nucleotides: 3.

This clonotype was detected a few times. The chain recombines TRBV11-1 with TRBJ2-3; D is unresolved. CDR1 and CDR2 from the germline V gene are SGHAT and FQDESV (reference sequence). The CDR3 contains 12 residues. Trimming removed 7 bases at V and 7 bases at J, with 12 bases between. This CDR3 is CASKPSRHTQYF. CDR3 in DNA: TGTGCCAGCAAACCAAGTAGACATACGCAGTATTTT.

This sequence joins TRBV12-3 or TRBV12-4 and TRBJ2-1; maybe TRBD2 (6 bases). V was pared by 2 bases and J by 9 bases, with 17 bases between. The CDR3 is 15 residues long. CDR3 region: CASSLSGRGPSEQFF. The CDR3, as DNA: TGTGCCAGCAGTTTATCGGGGCGGGGACCCAGTGAGCAGTTCTTC.

J is TRBJ2-3 and V is TRBV9, with 8 positions matching TRBD2. The CDR3 length is 16 residues. V lost 1 base, J lost 0 bases, and 4 bases stayed unmatched. The germline gives CDR1 SGDLS, CDR2 YYNGEE. The CDR3 DNA is TGTGCCAGCAGCGTATACGGGGGGGATAGCACAGATACGCAGTATTTT. Protein product: CASSVYGGDSTDTQYF.

In its sample, this clonotype was seen a few times. This sequence joins TRBV29-1 and TRBJ1-2; a weak D match, TRBD1 (6 bases). V lost 6 bases, J lost 2 bases, and 13 bases lay in between. The length of the CDR3 is 13 residues. CDR1 is SQVTM and CDR2 is ANQGSEA in the germline V gene. CDR3 region: CSVAGGQNYGYTF. Written as DNA, the CDR3 is TGCAGCGTCGCGGGGGGGCAGAACTATGGCTACACCTTC.

This clonotype was recorded once. The chain employs TRBV9 and TRBJ2-1; either TRBD1 or TRBD2 may fit D (5 bases each). CDR1 SGDLS and CDR2 YYNGEE come from the germline V gene. The CDR3 covers 19 residues. The V gene lost 0 bases and the J gene lost 3 bases, with 22 bases spanning the gap. CDR3 sequence: CASSVEEGTPPRIYNEQFF. CDR3 sequence (DNA): TGTGCCAGCAGCGTAGAAGAGGGGACGCCCCCCCGGATCTACAATGAGCAGTTCTTC.

This clonotype was seen only a few times. V gene TRBV6-6 combines with J gene TRBJ2-7; no clear D. Germline V CDR1 and CDR2: MNHNY, SVGAGI (reference sequence). This CDR3 spans 14 amino acids. Trimming removed 0 bases from V and 3 bases from J, with 9 bases in between. CDR3 region: CASSYSGLYYEQYF. CDR3 sequence (DNA): TGTGCCAGCAGTTACTCGGGTCTCTACTACGAGCAGTACTTC.

The chain links TRBV5-1 to TRBJ2-4; D is perhaps TRBD1 or TRBD2 (6 bases each). The V and J ends lost 1 base and 3 bases respectively, with 17 bases between them. This CDR3 has 17 amino acids. CDR1 SGHRS and CDR2 YFSETQ come from the germline V gene. Here the CDR3 reads CASSLYTGEGGKNIQYF. In DNA form, the CDR3 reads TGCGCCAGCAGCTTGTATACGGGGGAAGGGGGCAAAAACATTCAGTACTTC.

This chain connects TRBV6-5 to TRBJ2-5, with TRBD2 identical over 9 bases. The CDR3 contains 15 residues. Trimming took 6 bases from V and 4 from J; bases not matched to a gene: 9. CDR1 is MNHEY and CDR2 is SVGAGI in the germline V gene. CDR3: CASRPSIAGVETQYF. DNA for the CDR3: TGTGCCAGCAGACCATCTATAGCGGGAGTAGAGACCCAGTACTTC.

CDR3 sequence reads: CASSLRGSPGGYTF. The CDR3 DNA sequence: TGTGCCAGCAGCTTAAGGGGATCCCCTGGTGGCTACACCTTC. V usage is TRBV11-2 and J usage is TRBJ1-2; D possibly corresponds to TRBD1 (5 bases). Per germline, CDR1 SGHAT and CDR2 FQNNGV. This CDR3 comprises 14 residues. V was shortened by 2 bases and J by 7 bases, with 14 bases between the two germline ends.

Only a few counts were recorded for this clonotype. V is TRBV4-1 and J is TRBJ2-1; maybe TRBD2 (5 bases). The CDR3 loop spans 15 amino acids. Trimming shortened V by 1 base and J by 4 bases, and 11 bases separated the two germline ends. Germline loops: CDR1 MGHRA, CDR2 YSYEKL. The CDR3 nucleotides are TGCGCCAGCAGCCAAGGTCTGACGGGGTACAATGAGCAGTTCTTC. Protein product: CASSQGLTGYNEQFF.

In this sample, this clonotype turned up a few times. The V and J genes are TRBV3-1 and TRBJ2-4, with 7 nucleotides matching TRBD1. Trimming took 4 bases from V and 0 from J; bases not matched to a gene: 6. CDR1 LGHDT and CDR2 YNNKEL come from the germline V gene (reference sequence). The CDR3 has 16 residues. For the CDR3, the DNA is TGTGCCAGCAGCCTACAGGGGAATCTAGCCAAAAACATTCAGTACTTC. Its translation: CASSLQGNLAKNIQYF.

This clonotype was seen only a few times. The chain couples TRBV7-2 to TRBJ2-3; weak D call: TRBD1 (6 bases). Germline V lookup: CDR1 SGHTA, CDR2 FQGNSA. The length of the CDR3 is 15 residues. Between the trimmed V and J ends, which lost 7 bases and 6 bases, there was a span of 20 bases. DNA of the CDR3: TGTGCCAGCATCGCTCCTACAGGGTTGGGGGATACGCAGTATTTT. Its translation: CASIAPTGLGDTQYF.

J is TRBJ2-7 and V is TRBV18; possibly TRBD1 for D (6 bases). The germline CDR1 and CDR2 sequences are KGHSH and LQKENI. V was shortened by 1 base and J by 4 bases, with 11 bases between the two germline ends. The CDR3 is made up of 14 amino acids. Here the CDR3 DNA reads TGTGCCAGCTCACCACAGAGGGGGTCGTACGAGCAGTACTTC. It is translated as CASSPQRGSYEQYF. Full variable domain (missing parts from reference TRBV18 and TRBJ2-7): NAGVMQNPRHLVRRRGQEARLRCSPMKGHSHVYWYRQLPEEGLKFMVYLQKENIIDESGMPKERFSAEFPKEGPSILRIQQVVRGDSAAYFCASSPQRGSYEQYFGPGTRLTVT.

The chain uses TRBV6-6 and TRBJ2-4; the match to TRBD1 covers 12 bases. Per germline, CDR1 MNHNY and CDR2 SVGAGI (reference sequence). The ends lost 6 bases at V and 13 bases at J; junction bases unmatched: 16. The CDR3 contains 16 residues. DNA of the CDR3: TGTGCCAGCAGCCTCACCGGGACAGGGGGCGCGGGTGAGCAGTACTTC. This gives the protein CASSLTGTGGAGEQYF.

V and J are TRBV7-4 and TRBJ2-1; D is unclear. V was shortened by 11 bases and J by 8 bases, with 13 bases between the two germline ends. Germline V gene sequence: CDR1 SGHVT, CDR2 SQSDAQ. The CDR3 is 11 amino acids. The CDR3 protein is CALPRPDEQFF. In nucleotides, the CDR3 is TGTGCCCTACCCAGACCGGATGAGCAGTTCTTC.

The V call is TRBV5-1, the J call TRBJ2-1; 8 bases are a match to TRBD2. Germline CDR1 reads SGHRS; CDR2 reads YFSETQ. The CDR3 runs 16 residues. V dropped 4 bases and J dropped 5; count of bases not matched to a gene: 11. This CDR3 reads CASSTELAVHDNEQFF. The CDR3 DNA follows: TGCGCCAGCAGCACCGAACTAGCGGTTCATGACAATGAGCAGTTCTTC.

This clonotype appeared a few times. The rearrangement joins TRBV10-3 to TRBJ2-1; 9 positions match TRBD2. Per germline, CDR1 ENHRY and CDR2 SYGVKD. Unmatched junction bases numbered 7, after V lost 4 bases and J lost 3 bases. The CDR3 is 16 residues long. The CDR3 region is CAISGASGEVYNEQFF. The CDR3 bases are TGTGCCATCAGTGGGGCTAGCGGGGAGGTCTACAATGAGCAGTTCTTC.

This clonotype was seen more than once but under ten times. The rearrangement links TRBV24-1 to TRBJ2-1; TRBD1 matches at 9 bases. CDR1 and CDR2 from the germline V gene are KGHDR and SFDVKD. This CDR3 is 11 amino acids long. J gave up 7 bases and V 9 bases, and 0 bases lay outside the gene matches. The chain's CDR3 is CATGQGNEQFF. CDR3 nucleotides: TGTGCCACCGGACAGGGGAATGAGCAGTTCTTC.

The V and J genes are TRBV3-1 and TRBJ2-4; tentative D call: TRBD2 (6 bases). Germline lookup yields CDR1 LGHDT and CDR2 YNNKEL (reference sequence). This CDR3 comprises 17 residues. V shed 0 bases and J shed 4 bases, with 16 bases lying between them. Written as DNA, the CDR3 is TGTGCCAGCAGCCAAGAGGCAGGAGCTAGCGAAAAAAACATTCAGTACTTC. This codes for CASSQEAGASEKNIQYF.

V and J are TRBV3-1 and TRBJ2-7; 8 bases are shared with TRBD2. V was clipped by 6 bases and J by 7 bases; unmatched bases: 11. The CDR3 runs 14 residues. The germline CDR1 and CDR2 sequences are LGHDT and YNNKEL (reference sequence). The CDR3 protein is CASSLSGKGVEQYF. The CDR3 DNA reads as TGTGCCAGCAGTCTTAGCGGGAAGGGGGTTGAGCAGTACTTC.

This clonotype was detected a few times. The genes are TRBV20-1 and TRBJ1-2; no firm D call. CDR3 size: 13 residues. Germline loops: CDR1 DFQATT, CDR2 SNEGSKA (reference sequence). V lost 3 bases to trimming and J lost 4 bases, with 12 bases between them. The CDR3 here is CSARWSTGYGYTF. CDR3 coding DNA: TGCAGTGCTAGGTGGTCGACGGGCTATGGCTACACCTTC.

The genes are TRBV3-1 and TRBJ1-4; D is uncertain. Germline CDR1 LGHDT, CDR2 YNNKEL (reference sequence). This CDR3 is 14 amino acids long. Trimming removed 4 bases at V and 8 bases at J, with 14 bases between. In nucleotides, the CDR3 is TGTGCCAGCAGCCCCCCGGGAGGGTGGGAAAAACTGTTTTTT. Translating gives CASSPPGGWEKLFF.

This clonotype appeared a few times. The chain combines TRBV21-1 with TRBJ2-5; the table names TRBD1, a call not compared with the DNA. TRBV21-1 is deemed a pseudogene. The CDR3 is 14 residues long. The CDR3 sequence: CASSPLGGNGEQYF. The CDR3 DNA reads TGTGCCAGCAGCCCCTTAGGGGGGAACGGGGAGCAGTACTTC.

This clonotype has only a few counts. V is TRBV7-2 and J is TRBJ2-5, with a tentative D call TRBD2 (5 bases). V lost 3 bases and J lost 2, with 10 bases in between. This CDR3 comprises 14 residues. From germline, CDR1 is SGHTA and CDR2 FQGNSA. CDR3 amino acids: CASSFGLEQETQYF. In DNA, the CDR3 is TGTGCCAGCAGCTTCGGACTGGAACAAGAGACCCAGTACTTC.